One sample yielded the 5 T cell receptor beta chains listed below, sequenced in a study of blood T cell repertoires in COVID-19. This table comes from immunoSEQ multiplex PCR, and its TCRdb copy is limited to in-frame clones, with some not included. The sample yields about 170,000 clones, 84% seen once. Sequencing was performed on PBMCs or T cells enriched from blood (not recorded which). The receptor source for this set is a man aged 45-65 years who had recovered from COVID-19.

In DNA form, the CDR3 reads TGTGCCAGCATCCCGACAGGGACGACTGAAGCTTTCTTT. It encodes CASIPTGTTEAFF. The chain has TRBV7-9 and TRBJ1-1; 7 positions match TRBD1. V lost 7 bases to trimming and J lost 5 bases; unmatched junction nucleotides: 7. Germline V CDR1 and CDR2: SEHNR, FQNEAQ (reference sequence). CDR3 length: 13 amino acids.

The chain joins TRBV10-3 to TRBJ1-2, with 9 nucleotides matching TRBD1. CDR3 length equals 13 residues. From germline, CDR1 is ENHRY and CDR2 SYGVKD. Trimming at V came to 6 bases and at J to 6 bases, leaving 5 bases not matched to a gene. The CDR3 bases are TGTGCCATCAGGGGCGGGACAGGGAATGGCTACACCTTC. It yields the protein CAIRGGTGNGYTF.

This sequence joins TRBV28 and TRBJ2-4, with 10 bases identical to TRBD1. This CDR3 has 16 residues. V lost 6 bases to trimming and J lost 2 bases; unmatched junction nucleotides: 7. Germline V gene data show CDR1 as MDHEN and CDR2 as SYDVKM. The CDR3 reads CASRTTGGAPKNIQYF. Here the CDR3 DNA reads TGTGCCAGCAGGACGACAGGGGGCGCTCCCAAAAACATTCAGTACTTC. The full variable domain, rest sourced from reference TRBV28 and TRBJ2-4, is DVKVTQSSRYLVKRTGEKVFLECVQDMDHENMFWYRQDPGLGLRLIYFSYDVKMKEKGDIPEGYSVSREKKERFSLILESASTNQTSMYLCASRTTGGAPKNIQYFGAGTRLSVL.

The V gene is TRBV14, the J gene TRBJ1-3; a weak D match, TRBD1 (5 bases). Between the trimmed V and J ends, which lost 1 base and 0 bases, there was a span of 13 bases. The germline gives CDR1 SGHDN, CDR2 FVKESK. The CDR3 contains 17 residues. This CDR3 reads CASSQVRGSYSGNTIYF. In DNA form, the CDR3 reads TGTGCCAGCAGCCAAGTTAGGGGCTCCTACTCTGGAAACACCATATATTTT.

The rearrangement uses TRBV27 and TRBJ1-2; weak D call: TRBD1 (5 bases). Germline CDR1 is MNHEY and CDR2 is SMNVEV (reference sequence). CDR3 length equals 13 residues. V lost 5 bases, J lost 4 bases, and 11 bases lay in between. CDR3 sequence (DNA): TGTGCCAGCAGTCCATACGGGGGCTATGGCTACACCTTC. As protein: CASSPYGGYGYTF.